A single sample gave rise to the 18 T cell receptor beta chains below, sequenced in a study of cytomegalovirus exposure and HLA in healthy donors. The PCR employed 60 Vbeta primers together with 13 Jbeta primers. Sequenced by immunoSEQ multiplex PCR; TCRdb stores in-frame clones only, minus some. This table holds 120,000 or so clones, roughly 70% found once. Sequenced: PBMCs. The source of these receptors is a man aged 35 to 55 in good health and CMV-seropositive.

CDR3 residues: CASRPRTEYTGELFF. CDR3 DNA: TGTGCCAGCAGACCTAGGACAGAATACACCGGGGAGCTGTTTTTT. This rearrangement joins TRBV6-5 to TRBJ2-2; tentative D call: TRBD1 (6 bases). Per the germline V gene, CDR1 is MNHEY and CDR2 is SVGAGI. The V end was cut by 6 bases, the J end by 3 bases, with 14 bases between. The CDR3 loop spans 15 amino acids.

The chain couples TRBV6-1 to TRBJ1-2; 7 positions match TRBD1. V gave up 1 base and J gave up 2 bases; unmatched junction bases: 10. This CDR3 spans 17 amino acids. Germline V gives CDR1 MNHNS, CDR2 SASEGT. The DNA of the CDR3 is TGTGCCAGCAGTGAAGGCTGGAGGGGACAGCGCAACTATGGCTACACCTTC. Amino acid sequence: CASSEGWRGQRNYGYTF.

As concerns this clone: At one boundary the junction diverges from the germline segment, which might be a read error. The identical CDR3 is also encoded by other nucleotide sequences in the sample. The chain is built from TRBV5-1 and TRBJ2-1, with 9 bases identical to TRBD1. This CDR3 has 14 amino acids. Germline-derived CDR1 and CDR2 are SGHRS and YFSETQ. The CDR3 coding sequence is TGTGCCAGCAGCCGGGGACAGGGAGGCAATGAGCAGTTCTTC. This translates into CASSRGQGGNEQFF.

The V call is TRBV5-1, the J call TRBJ2-5, with D perhaps TRBD1 (6 bases). The V end lost 0 bases, the J end lost 4 bases, and 10 bases lay between the germline ends. The CDR3 loop spans 14 amino acids. The germline V gene encodes CDR1 SGHRS and CDR2 YFSETQ. In DNA, the CDR3 is TGCGCCAGCAGCTTGGACAGGGTGGCAGAGACCCAGTACTTC. As protein: CASSLDRVAETQYF.

This clone has only a few counts. This chain joins TRBV16 and TRBJ1-2; D uncertain. V lost 2 bases and J lost 8, with 9 bases in between. The V gene's germline CDR1 is KGHSY and CDR2 FQNENV. The CDR3 is 12 amino acids. The CDR3 reads CASSQTGKGYTF. For the CDR3, the DNA is TGTGCCAGCAGCCAAACGGGGAAAGGCTACACCTTC.

The chain is built from TRBV30 and TRBJ1-2, with D uncertain. Germline V gene sequence: CDR1 GTSNPN, CDR2 SVGIG (reference sequence). The CDR3 contains 14 residues. V was pared by 1 base and J by 4 bases, with 13 bases between. The CDR3 is CAWSDPQTGYGYTF. The CDR3 DNA follows: TGTGCCTGGAGTGACCCCCAGACGGGCTATGGCTACACCTTC.

This clone was detected only once. J is TRBJ1-3 and V is TRBV5-6; possible D gene TRBD1, 6 bases. The germline V gene encodes CDR1 SGHDT and CDR2 YYEEEE. There are 15 residues in the CDR3. V lost 4 bases and J 1 base, leaving 12 bases between the germline ends. The CDR3 region is CASSRPGQSGNTIYF. CDR3 DNA: TGTGCCAGCAGCCGACCCGGACAGTCTGGAAACACCATATATTTT. Full variable domain (missing parts from reference TRBV5-6 and TRBJ1-3): DAGVTQSPTHLIKTRGQQVTLRCSPKSGHDTVSWYQQALGQGPQFIFQYYEEEERQRGNFPDRFSGHQFPNYSSELNVNALLLGDSALYLCASSRPGQSGNTIYFGEGSWLTVV.

The CDR3 sequence is CASSLAAMNTEAFF. CDR3 bases: TGTGCCAGCAGCTTAGCAGCGATGAACACTGAAGCTTTCTTT. The chain combines TRBV11-2 with TRBJ1-1; no clear D. V dropped 1 base and J dropped 0 bases, with 6 bases sitting between them. CDR3 size: 14 residues. The germline V gene encodes CDR1 SGHAT and CDR2 FQNNGV.

The chain couples TRBV19 to TRBJ1-5; 7 nucleotides align to TRBD1. Germline-derived CDR1 and CDR2 are LNHDA and SQIVND (reference sequence). The CDR3 loop spans 13 amino acids. V was pared by 5 bases and J by 5 bases, with 3 bases of the junction left unmatched. CDR3 DNA: TGTGCCAGTAGTGACAGGGTGGATCAGCCCCAGCATTTT. This encodes CASSDRVDQPQHF. Filled out from reference TRBV19 and TRBJ1-5, the complete variable domain reads DGGITQSPKYLFRKEGQNVTLSCEQNLNHDAMYWYRQDPGQGLRLIYYSQIVNDFQKGDIAEGYSVSREKKESFPLTVTSAQKNPTAFYLCASSDRVDQPQHFGDGTRLSIL.

This clone was found a few times. The chain has TRBV21-1 and TRBJ2-3; the table's D call TRBD2 went unverified against the DNA. TRBV21-1 counts as a pseudogene. The CDR3 extends over 17 amino acids. The CDR3 DNA sequence: TGTGCCAGCAGCATTGGTAGCGGGAGAGGTAGCACAGATACGCAGTATTTT. Translated, it gives CASSIGSGRGSTDTQYF.

This clone has a handful of counts. The chain uses TRBV11-1 and TRBJ1-1; 9 bases match TRBD1. CDR3 size: 14 residues. Trimming took 4 bases from V and 5 from J; bases not matched to a gene: 5. The germline gives CDR1 SGHAT, CDR2 FQDESV (reference sequence). CDR3 residues: CASSSGQGVTEAFF. CDR3 bases: TGTGCCAGCAGCTCGGGACAGGGAGTAACTGAAGCTTTCTTT.

The chain uses TRBV27 and TRBJ1-1, with D possibly TRBD1 on 5 matching bases. Germline V gene data show CDR1 as MNHEY and CDR2 as SMNVEV (reference sequence). CDR3 length: 19 amino acids. The V end was cut by 2 bases, the J end by 1 base, with 23 bases between. The CDR3 protein is CASSLRAGGSRLENTEAFF. CDR3 DNA sequence: TGTGCCAGCAGTTTAAGGGCGGGGGGGAGTAGGTTGGAGAACACTGAAGCTTTCTTT.

The CDR3 DNA reads TGTGCCAGCAGTAAATCCGGGACAGGAGCCTACGAGCAGTACTTC. Amino acid sequence: CASSKSGTGAYEQYF. The chain carries TRBV6-1 and TRBJ2-7; 8 bases line up with TRBD1. CDR1 is MNHNS and CDR2 is SASEGT in the germline V gene. The V and J ends lost 5 bases and 2 bases, in that order; junction bases with no gene match: 8. The CDR3 is 15 residues long.

The rearrangement links TRBV25-1 to TRBJ2-7; 8 nucleotides line up with TRBD2. V dropped 6 bases and J dropped 2; count of bases not matched to a gene: 9. Germline V gene data show CDR1 as MGHDK and CDR2 as SYGVNS. This CDR3 comprises 15 residues. In DNA form, the CDR3 reads TGTGCCAGCAGCCCCGGGGGGGGCGCAACCTACGAGCAGTACTTC. Translation: CASSPGGGATYEQYF.

The chain combines TRBV5-1 with TRBJ1-1; D is unclear. The CDR3 has 15 amino acids. The germline V gene encodes CDR1 SGHRS and CDR2 YFSETQ. The V gene lost 0 bases and the J gene lost 3 bases, with 12 bases spanning the gap. The CDR3 DNA reads TGCGCCAGCAGCTTGGACATCGGAGGTGACACTGAAGCTTTCTTT. This encodes CASSLDIGGDTEAFF.

The rearrangement uses TRBV15 and TRBJ2-1, with 10 bases that match TRBD1. Germline V lookup: CDR1 LNHNV, CDR2 YYDKDF (reference sequence). V lost 6 bases, J lost 5 bases, and 16 bases stayed unmatched. This CDR3 is built from 18 residues. The DNA of the CDR3 is TGTGCCACCAGGGCCGGGACAGGGGACCTAGGGGCGGACAATGAGCAGTTCTTC. Translating it yields CATRAGTGDLGADNEQFF.

The chain joins TRBV5-1 to TRBJ1-6; D is unclear. Germline V gives CDR1 SGHRS, CDR2 YFSETQ. This CDR3 contains 17 residues. Trimming removed 4 bases from V and 0 bases from J, with 14 bases in between. As DNA, the CDR3 is TGCGCCAGCAGCCCGTCACCGGGAAGCTCCTATAATTCACCCCTCCACTTT. It encodes CASSPSPGSSYNSPLHF.

The chain carries TRBV4-1 and TRBJ1-3; D might be TRBD1 (6 bases). Per germline, CDR1 MGHRA and CDR2 YSYEKL. The germline V and J ends were trimmed by 2 bases and 0 bases, with 23 bases remaining between them. The CDR3 covers 20 residues. CDR3 amino acids: CASSQSGLGARISSGNTIYF. The CDR3, as DNA: TGCGCCAGCAGCCAAAGTGGGCTGGGGGCCAGGATTAGCTCTGGAAACACCATATATTTT.